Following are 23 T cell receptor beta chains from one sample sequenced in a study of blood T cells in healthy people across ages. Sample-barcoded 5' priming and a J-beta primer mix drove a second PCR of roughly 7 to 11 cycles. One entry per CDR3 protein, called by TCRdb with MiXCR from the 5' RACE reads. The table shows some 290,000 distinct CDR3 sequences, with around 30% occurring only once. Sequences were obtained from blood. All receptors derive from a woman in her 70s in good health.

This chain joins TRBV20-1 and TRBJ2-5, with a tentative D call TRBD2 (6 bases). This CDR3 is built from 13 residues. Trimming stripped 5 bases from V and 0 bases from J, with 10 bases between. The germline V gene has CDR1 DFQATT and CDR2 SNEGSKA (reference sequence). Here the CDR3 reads CSASSGYQETQYF. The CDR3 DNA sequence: TGCAGTGCTTCGAGCGGGTACCAAGAGACCCAGTACTTC.

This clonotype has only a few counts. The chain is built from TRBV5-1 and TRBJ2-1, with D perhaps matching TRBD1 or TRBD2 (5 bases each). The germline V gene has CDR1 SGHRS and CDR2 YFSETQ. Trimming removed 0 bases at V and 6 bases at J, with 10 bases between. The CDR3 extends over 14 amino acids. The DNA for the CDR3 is TGCGCCAGCAGCTTGGCCGGGGCGGCCAATGAGCAGTTCTTC. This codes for CASSLAGAANEQFF.

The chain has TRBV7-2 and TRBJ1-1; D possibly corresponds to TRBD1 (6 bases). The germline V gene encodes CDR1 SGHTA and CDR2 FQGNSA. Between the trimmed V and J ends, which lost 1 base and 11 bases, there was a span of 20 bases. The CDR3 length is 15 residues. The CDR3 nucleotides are TGTGCCAGCAGCTTAGGGGACACAAAGGGAAGGGGGGCTTTCTTT. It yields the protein CASSLGDTKGRGAFF.

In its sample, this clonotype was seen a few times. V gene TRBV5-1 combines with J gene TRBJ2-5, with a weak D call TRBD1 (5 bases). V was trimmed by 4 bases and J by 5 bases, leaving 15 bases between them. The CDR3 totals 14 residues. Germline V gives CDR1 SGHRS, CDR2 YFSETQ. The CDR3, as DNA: TGCGCCAGCAGCCGTCAAGGGGCCCGGGAGACCCAGTACTTC. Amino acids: CASSRQGARETQYF.

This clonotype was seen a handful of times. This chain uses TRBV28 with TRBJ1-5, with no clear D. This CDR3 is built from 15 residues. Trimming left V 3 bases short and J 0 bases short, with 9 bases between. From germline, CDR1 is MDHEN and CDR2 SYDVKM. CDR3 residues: CASSFGSNSNQPQHF. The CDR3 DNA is TGTGCCAGCAGTTTCGGCAGTAATAGCAATCAGCCCCAGCATTTT. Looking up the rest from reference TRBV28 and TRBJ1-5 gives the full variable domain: DVKVTQSSRYLVKRTGEKVFLECVQDMDHENMFWYRQDPGLGLRLIYFSYDVKMKEKGDIPEGYSVSREKKERFSLILESASTNQTSMYLCASSFGSNSNQPQHFGDGTRLSIL.

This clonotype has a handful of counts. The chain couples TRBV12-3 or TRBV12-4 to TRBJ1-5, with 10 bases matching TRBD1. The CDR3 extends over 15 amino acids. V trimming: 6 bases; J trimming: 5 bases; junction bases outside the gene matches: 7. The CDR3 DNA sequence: TGTGCCAGCAGAAGCGGGACAGGGGTAGATCAGCCCCAGCATTTT. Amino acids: CASRSGTGVDQPQHF.

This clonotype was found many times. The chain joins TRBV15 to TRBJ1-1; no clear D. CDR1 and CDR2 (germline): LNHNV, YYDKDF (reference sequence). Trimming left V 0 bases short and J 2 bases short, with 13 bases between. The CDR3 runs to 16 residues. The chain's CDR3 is CATSRDHRRTNTEAFF. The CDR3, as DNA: TGTGCCACCAGCAGAGATCATAGACGGACTAACACTGAAGCTTTCTTT.

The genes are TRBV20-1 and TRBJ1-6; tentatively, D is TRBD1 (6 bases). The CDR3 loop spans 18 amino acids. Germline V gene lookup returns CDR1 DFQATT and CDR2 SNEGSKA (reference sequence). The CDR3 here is CRVGGDLAAMMRGSPLHF. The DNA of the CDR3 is TGCAGAGTCGGGGGGGACTTGGCGGCGATGATGAGGGGGTCACCCCTCCACTTT.

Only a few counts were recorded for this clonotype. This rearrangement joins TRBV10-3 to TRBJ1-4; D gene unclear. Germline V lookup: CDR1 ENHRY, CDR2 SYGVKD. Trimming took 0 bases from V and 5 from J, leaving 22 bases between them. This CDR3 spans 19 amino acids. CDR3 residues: CAISESQATRALSNEKLFF. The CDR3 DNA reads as TGTGCCATCAGTGAGTCGCAGGCAACCCGAGCCCTTTCAAATGAAAAACTGTTTTTT.

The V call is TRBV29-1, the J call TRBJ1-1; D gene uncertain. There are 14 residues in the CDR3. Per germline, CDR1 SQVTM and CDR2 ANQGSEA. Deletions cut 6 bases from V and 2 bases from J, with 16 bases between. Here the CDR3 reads CSVGRALVNTEAFF. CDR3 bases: TGCAGCGTCGGAAGAGCATTAGTCAACACTGAAGCTTTCTTT.

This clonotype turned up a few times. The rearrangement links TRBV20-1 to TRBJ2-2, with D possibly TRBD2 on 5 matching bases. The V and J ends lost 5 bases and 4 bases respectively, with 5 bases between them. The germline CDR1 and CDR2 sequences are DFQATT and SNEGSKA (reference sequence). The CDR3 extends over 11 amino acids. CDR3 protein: CSAGSTGELFF. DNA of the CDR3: TGCAGTGCTGGGAGCACCGGGGAGCTGTTTTTT.

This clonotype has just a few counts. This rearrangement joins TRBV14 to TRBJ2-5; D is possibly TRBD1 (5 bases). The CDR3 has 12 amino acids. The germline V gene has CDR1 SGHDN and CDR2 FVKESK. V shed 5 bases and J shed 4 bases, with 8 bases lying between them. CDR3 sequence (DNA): TGTGCCAGCAGCGGACACCTAGAGACCCAGTACTTC. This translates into CASSGHLETQYF.

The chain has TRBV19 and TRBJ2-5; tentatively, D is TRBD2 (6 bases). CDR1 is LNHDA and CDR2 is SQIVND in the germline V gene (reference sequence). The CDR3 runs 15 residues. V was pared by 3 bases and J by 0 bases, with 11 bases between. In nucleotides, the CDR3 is TGTGCCAGTAGTATGTCTAGGAGGGACCAAGAGACCCAGTACTTC. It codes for CASSMSRRDQETQYF.

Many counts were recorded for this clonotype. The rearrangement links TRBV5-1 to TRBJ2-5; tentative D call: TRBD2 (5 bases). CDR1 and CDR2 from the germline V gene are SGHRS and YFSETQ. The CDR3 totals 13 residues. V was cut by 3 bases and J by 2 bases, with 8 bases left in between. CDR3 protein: CASSSGKQETQYF. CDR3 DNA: TGCGCCAGCAGCTCCGGGAAACAAGAGACCCAGTACTTC.

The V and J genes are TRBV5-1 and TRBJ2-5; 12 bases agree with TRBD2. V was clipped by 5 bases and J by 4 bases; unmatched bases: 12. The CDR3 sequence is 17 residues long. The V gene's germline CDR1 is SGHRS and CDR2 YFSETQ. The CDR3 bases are TGCGCCAGCAGTTTGACCGTTCTAGCGGGAGGGGTAGAGACCCAGTACTTC. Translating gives CASSLTVLAGGVETQYF.

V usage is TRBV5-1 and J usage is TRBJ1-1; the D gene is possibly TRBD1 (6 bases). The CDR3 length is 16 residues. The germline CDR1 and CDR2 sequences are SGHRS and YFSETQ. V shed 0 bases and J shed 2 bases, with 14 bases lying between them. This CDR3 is CASSLDGTTRNTEAFF. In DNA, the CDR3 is TGCGCCAGCAGCTTGGATGGGACAACCCGAAACACTGAAGCTTTCTTT.

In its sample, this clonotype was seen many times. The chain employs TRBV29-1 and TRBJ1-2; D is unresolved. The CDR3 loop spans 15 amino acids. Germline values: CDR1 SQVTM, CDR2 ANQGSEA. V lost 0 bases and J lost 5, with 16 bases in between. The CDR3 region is CSVEDLRVGGYGYTF. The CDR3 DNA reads TGCAGCGTTGAAGATCTACGGGTCGGTGGGTATGGCTACACCTTC.

CDR3: CSVVGAGVTYEQYF. The CDR3 nucleotides read TGCAGCGTTGTAGGAGCGGGAGTTACCTACGAGCAGTACTTC. The genes are TRBV29-1 and TRBJ2-7, with TRBD2 matching 8 bases. V trimming: 4 bases; J trimming: 2 bases; junction bases outside the gene matches: 7. CDR1 is SQVTM and CDR2 is ANQGSEA in the germline V gene. The CDR3 consists of 14 residues.

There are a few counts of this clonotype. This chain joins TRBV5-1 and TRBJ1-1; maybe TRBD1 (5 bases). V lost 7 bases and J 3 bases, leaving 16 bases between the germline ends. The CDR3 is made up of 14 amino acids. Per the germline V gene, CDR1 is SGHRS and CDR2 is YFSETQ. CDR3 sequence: CASLRGGADTEAFF. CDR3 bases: TGCGCCAGCCTCCGTGGCGGGGCGGACACTGAAGCTTTCTTT.

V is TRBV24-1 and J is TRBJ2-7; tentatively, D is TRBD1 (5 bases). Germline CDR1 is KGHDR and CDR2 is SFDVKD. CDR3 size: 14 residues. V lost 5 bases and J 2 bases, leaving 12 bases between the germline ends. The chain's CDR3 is CATSGNRIPYEQYF. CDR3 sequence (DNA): TGTGCCACCAGTGGTAACAGGATACCCTACGAGCAGTACTTC.

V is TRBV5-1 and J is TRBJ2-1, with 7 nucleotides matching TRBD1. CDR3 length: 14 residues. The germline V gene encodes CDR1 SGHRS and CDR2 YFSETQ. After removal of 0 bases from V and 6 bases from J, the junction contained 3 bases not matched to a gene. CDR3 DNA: TGCGCCAGCAGCTTGGGGGGACAGTCCAATGAGCAGTTCTTC. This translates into CASSLGGQSNEQFF.

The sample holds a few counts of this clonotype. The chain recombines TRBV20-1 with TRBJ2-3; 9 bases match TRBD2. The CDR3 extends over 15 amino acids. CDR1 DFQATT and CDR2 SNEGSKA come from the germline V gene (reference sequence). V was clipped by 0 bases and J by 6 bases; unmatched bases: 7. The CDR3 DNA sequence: TGCAGTGCTAGAGATCCGTTCACTAGCGGGGATACGCAGTATTTT. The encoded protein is CSARDPFTSGDTQYF.

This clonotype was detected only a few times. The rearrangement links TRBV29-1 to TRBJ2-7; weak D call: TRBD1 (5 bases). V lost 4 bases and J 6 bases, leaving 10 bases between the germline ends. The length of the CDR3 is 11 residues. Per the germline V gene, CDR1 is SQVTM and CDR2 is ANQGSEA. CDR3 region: CSVGLGPEQYF. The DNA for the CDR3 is TGCAGCGTTGGGCTGGGGCCCGAGCAGTACTTC.